This is a list of T cell receptor beta chains from one sample in a study of cytomegalovirus exposure and HLA in healthy donors. Profiled with immunoSEQ multiplex PCR; TCRdb holds only in-frame clones, not every one. This sample's table has 100,000 to 150,000 clones. Sequences were obtained from PBMCs. All receptors derive from a man aged 25 to 40 in good health and CMV-seronegative. The CDR3 runs from the conserved cysteine through the conserved F or W. A D gene is named only where the DNA matches it firmly.

D: .; length: 14; J: TRBJ2-6; V: TRBV9; CDR3: CASRGGSGANVLTF; DNA: TGTGCCAGCAGAGGGGGTAGTGGGGCCAACGTCCTGACTTTC
D: TRBD2; length: 15; J: TRBJ2-7; V: TRBV11-1; CDR3: CASSPGLADTYEQYF; DNA: TGTGCCAGCAGCCCAGGACTAGCGGACACCTACGAGCAGTACTTC
D: TRBD1; length: 16; J: TRBJ2-2; V: TRBV30; CDR3: CAWKRQGVGGTGELFF; DNA: TGTGCCTGGAAAAGACAGGGAGTCGGTGGCACCGGGGAGCTGTTTTTT
D: TRBD2; length: 17; J: TRBJ2-1; V: TRBV5-1; CDR3: CASSMTSGRASYNEQFF; DNA: TGCGCCAGCAGCATGACTAGCGGGAGGGCCTCCTACAATGAGCAGTTCTTC
D: .; length: 15; J: TRBJ1-2; V: TRBV21-1; CDR3: CASTLTDSCLYGYTF; DNA: TGTGCCAGCACCCTGACAGACTCTTGTCTCTATGGCTACACCTTC
D: .; length: 16; J: TRBJ1-5; V: TRBV11-2; CDR3: CASSLGSGKGNQPQHF; DNA: TGTGCCAGCAGCTTAGGTTCGGGAAAAGGCAATCAGCCCCAGCATTTT
D: .; length: 13; J: TRBJ2-3; V: TRBV15; CDR3: CATSPGSTDTQYF; DNA: TGTGCCACCAGCCCGGGAAGCACAGATACGCAGTATTTT
D: TRBD1; length: 19; J: TRBJ1-1; V: TRBV7-8; CDR3: CASSLQGVEVWGMNTEAFF; DNA: TGTGCCAGCAGCCTACAGGGGGTAGAAGTTTGGGGGATGAACACTGAAGCTTTCTTT
D: TRBD1; length: 15; J: TRBJ1-5; V: TRBV2; CDR3: CASSVTGWSNQPQHF; DNA: TGTGCCAGCAGTGTGACAGGGTGGAGCAATCAGCCCCAGCATTTT
D: TRBD1; length: 16; J: TRBJ1-1; V: TRBV9; CDR3: CASSVGQGFMNTEAFF; DNA: TGTGCCAGCAGCGTAGGACAGGGTTTTATGAACACTGAAGCTTTCTTT
D: .; length: 13; J: TRBJ2-5; V: TRBV19; CDR3: CASSISSEETQYF; DNA: TGTGCCAGTAGTATATCCTCGGAGGAGACCCAGTACTTC
D: .; length: 15; J: TRBJ1-1; V: TRBV6-6; CDR3: CASSYGRSVGTEAFF; DNA: TGTGCCAGCAGTTACGGAAGGAGTGTCGGCACTGAAGCTTTCTTT
D: TRBD1; length: 17; J: TRBJ2-4; V: TRBV28; CDR3: CASSLYWTGGAKNIQYF; DNA: TGTGCCAGCAGTTTATACTGGACAGGGGGCGCCAAAAACATTCAGTACTTC
D: TRBD1; length: 15; J: TRBJ1-2; V: TRBV6-6; CDR3: CASEAGTGGMRGYTF; DNA: TGTGCCAGCGAGGCCGGGACAGGGGGAATGAGAGGCTACACCTTC
D: .; length: 16; J: TRBJ2-7; V: TRBV18; CDR3: CASSYSTGSLAYEQYF; DNA: TGTGCCAGCTCCTATTCTACGGGGTCTCTCGCCTACGAGCAGTACTTC
D: .; length: 13; J: TRBJ1-4; V: TRBV28; CDR3: CASSLTVEEKLFF; DNA: TGTGCCAGCAGTTTGACAGTGGAAGAAAAACTGTTTTTT
D: .; length: 15; J: TRBJ2-5; V: TRBV7-9; CDR3: CASSPPSLPRETQYF; DNA: TGTGCCAGCAGCCCCCCCAGTCTCCCCCGAGAGACCCAGTACTTC
D: TRBD1; length: 14; J: TRBJ1-1; V: TRBV6-1; CDR3: CASSEPGGRTEAFF; DNA: TGTGCCAGCAGTGAACCAGGGGGGAGGACTGAAGCTTTCTTT
D: TRBD1; length: 21; J: TRBJ1-1; V: TRBV4-1; CDR3: CASSHGGLSAGQGGLGTEAFF; DNA: TGCGCCAGCAGCCATGGCGGCCTATCCGCGGGACAGGGAGGGTTGGGGACTGAAGCTTTCTTT
D: TRBD1; length: 14; J: TRBJ2-5; V: TRBV9; CDR3: CASSGSTGVETQYF; DNA: TGTGCCAGCAGCGGCTCGACAGGGGTCGAGACCCAGTACTTC
D: TRBD1; length: 18; J: TRBJ2-6; V: TRBV25-1; CDR3: CASSEWGTGRAGANVLTF; DNA: TGTGCCAGCAGTGAATGGGGGACAGGGCGGGCTGGGGCCAACGTCCTGACTTTC
D: .; length: 15; J: TRBJ1-1; V: TRBV28; CDR3: CASSLGQALNTEAFF; DNA: TGTGCCAGCAGCTTGGGGCAGGCCCTGAACACTGAAGCTTTCTTT
D: TRBD1; length: 14; J: TRBJ1-2; V: TRBV11-2; CDR3: CASSLADREDGYTF; DNA: TGTGCCAGCAGCTTAGCCGACAGGGAAGACGGCTACACCTTC
D: .; length: 13; J: TRBJ2-1; V: TRBV19; CDR3: CASTRAGYNEQFF; DNA: TGTGCCAGTACCAGGGCGGGGTACAATGAGCAGTTCTTC
D: .; length: 16; J: TRBJ1-4; V: TRBV28; CDR3: CASSSRWGHGKEKLFF; DNA: TGTGCCAGCAGCTCCCGATGGGGACACGGGAAGGAAAAACTGTTTTTT
D: TRBD2; length: 16; J: TRBJ2-5; V: TRBV5-4; CDR3: CASSFGLAGVQETQYF; DNA: TGTGCCAGCAGCTTCGGACTAGCGGGAGTACAAGAGACCCAGTACTTC
D: .; length: 16; J: TRBJ2-6; V: TRBV19; CDR3: CASSIQDLSGANVLTF; DNA: TGTGCCAGTAGTATACAGGATCTCTCTGGGGCCAACGTCCTGACTTTC
D: .; length: 13; J: TRBJ2-7; V: TRBV28; CDR3: CASRGTGTYEQYF; DNA: TGTGCCAGCCGGGGGACGGGAACCTACGAGCAGTACTTC
D: TRBD1; length: 15; J: TRBJ1-1; V: TRBV28; CDR3: CASSLADRGNTEAFF; DNA: TGTGCCAGCAGTTTAGCGGACAGGGGGAACACTGAAGCTTTCTTT
D: .; length: 15; J: TRBJ2-7; V: TRBV28; CDR3: CASSLPGWTPYEQYF; DNA: TGTGCCAGCAGTTTGCCCGGGTGGACTCCCTACGAGCAGTACTTC
D: TRBD2; length: 16; J: TRBJ2-3; V: TRBV11-1; CDR3: CASSPGSGRGTDTQYF; DNA: TGTGCCAGCAGCCCAGGAAGCGGGAGAGGGACAGATACGCAGTATTTT
D: TRBD2; length: 15; J: TRBJ2-5; V: TRBV7-9; CDR3: CASSLSSGREETQYF; DNA: TGTGCCAGCAGCTTATCTAGCGGGAGGGAAGAGACCCAGTACTTC
D: .; length: 13; J: TRBJ2-3; V: TRBV29-1; CDR3: CSLDTGSGDTQYF; DNA: TGCAGCCTTGATACAGGGTCCGGGGATACGCAGTATTTT
D: .; length: 13; J: TRBJ2-1; V: TRBV28; CDR3: CASRIGGGNEQFF; DNA: TGTGCCAGCAGAATCGGGGGAGGCAATGAGCAGTTCTTC
D: TRBD1; length: 15; J: TRBJ1-3; V: TRBV9; CDR3: CASSVDRGPGNTIYF; DNA: TGTGCCAGCAGCGTAGACAGGGGGCCTGGAAACACCATATATTTT
D: TRBD2; length: 14; J: TRBJ2-7; V: TRBV29-1; CDR3: CSVEMGTSVYEQYF; DNA: TGCAGCGTTGAAATGGGGACTAGCGTCTACGAGCAGTACTTC
D: TRBD2; length: 16; J: TRBJ2-3; V: TRBV7-6; CDR3: CASSLAGLAGPDTQYF; DNA: TGTGCCAGCAGCTTAGCAGGGCTAGCGGGGCCCGATACGCAGTATTTT
D: TRBD1; length: 17; J: TRBJ1-4; V: TRBV28; CDR3: CASRPHSWGQINEKLFF; DNA: TGTGCCAGCAGACCTCATTCATGGGGACAGATTAATGAAAAACTGTTTTTT
D: TRBD2; length: 18; J: TRBJ2-1; V: TRBV4-1; CDR3: CASSQSRLAGAGYNEQFF; DNA: TGCGCCAGCAGCCAGAGTCGCCTAGCGGGAGCGGGTTACAATGAGCAGTTCTTC
D: .; length: 14; J: TRBJ2-7; V: TRBV5-6; CDR3: CASSLGGLTYEQYF; DNA: TGTGCCAGCAGCTTGGGGGGCCTAACCTACGAGCAGTACTTC
D: TRBD2; length: 12; J: TRBJ2-7; V: TRBV27; CDR3: CASKSGKREQYF; DNA: TGTGCCAGCAAGAGCGGGAAACGCGAGCAGTACTTC
D: .; length: 15; J: TRBJ1-1; V: TRBV7-6; CDR3: CASSLEVSRVAEAFF; DNA: TGTGCCAGCAGCTTAGAAGTTTCCCGGGTGGCTGAAGCTTTCTTT
D: TRBD2; length: 18; J: TRBJ2-3; V: TRBV11-2; CDR3: CASSPRMNSGRGTDTQYF; DNA: TGTGCCAGCAGCCCCAGAATGAATAGCGGGAGGGGGACAGATACGCAGTATTTT
D: .; length: 17; J: TRBJ1-2; V: TRBV5-3; CDR3: CARSRERVIREDYGYTF; DNA: TGTGCCAGAAGTCGCGAAAGGGTGATCAGGGAGGACTATGGCTACACCTTC
D: .; length: 12; J: TRBJ2-3; V: TRBV7-6; CDR3: CASSFVGDTQYF; DNA: TGTGCCAGCAGCTTCGTCGGGGATACGCAGTATTTT
D: TRBD1; length: 15; J: TRBJ1-6; V: TRBV6-6; CDR3: CASSLLQGAASPLHF; DNA: TGTGCCAGCAGTCTACTCCAGGGGGCCGCTTCACCCCTCCACTTT
D: TRBD2; length: 14; J: TRBJ2-5; V: TRBV25-1; CDR3: CASTLAGGEETQYF; DNA: TGTGCCAGCACATTAGCCGGGGGGGAAGAGACCCAGTACTTC
D: .; length: 14; J: TRBJ2-1; V: TRBV29-1; CDR3: CSLREGRGYNEQFF; DNA: TGCAGCCTCCGTGAAGGGAGAGGGTACAATGAGCAGTTCTTC
D: .; length: 15; J: TRBJ2-7; V: TRBV27; CDR3: CASSVRGHGVYEQYF; DNA: TGTGCCAGCAGTGTCAGGGGTCATGGGGTCTACGAGCAGTACTTC
D: TRBD1; length: 15; J: TRBJ1-5; V: TRBV28; CDR3: CASSSPGQGYQPQHF; DNA: TGTGCCAGCAGTTCCCCGGGACAGGGGTATCAGCCCCAGCATTTT
D: .; length: 14; J: TRBJ1-1; V: TRBV6-6; CDR3: CASSYNLGNTEAFF; DNA: TGTGCCAGCAGTTACAACCTAGGGAACACTGAAGCTTTCTTT
D: .; length: 10; J: TRBJ2-5; V: TRBV29-1; CDR3: CSVGSPTQYF; DNA: TGCAGCGTGGGGAGTCCGACCCAGTACTTC
D: .; length: 13; J: TRBJ1-1; V: TRBV5-1; CDR3: CASSLVRGTEAFF; DNA: TGCGCCAGCAGCTTGGTTCGGGGGACCGAAGCTTTCTTT